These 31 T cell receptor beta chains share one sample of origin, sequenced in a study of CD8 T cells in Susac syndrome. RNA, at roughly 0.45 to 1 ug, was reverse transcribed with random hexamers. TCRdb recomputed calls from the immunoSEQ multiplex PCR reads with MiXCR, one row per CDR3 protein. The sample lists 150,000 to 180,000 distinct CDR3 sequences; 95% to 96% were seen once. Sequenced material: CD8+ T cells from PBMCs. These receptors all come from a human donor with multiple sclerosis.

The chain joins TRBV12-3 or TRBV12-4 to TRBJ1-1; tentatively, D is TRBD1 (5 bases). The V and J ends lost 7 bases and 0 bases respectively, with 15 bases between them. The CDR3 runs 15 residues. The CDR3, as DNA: TGTGCCAGCAAGGTCTTCGGGGCTTTGAACACTGAAGCTTTCTTT. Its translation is CASKVFGALNTEAFF.

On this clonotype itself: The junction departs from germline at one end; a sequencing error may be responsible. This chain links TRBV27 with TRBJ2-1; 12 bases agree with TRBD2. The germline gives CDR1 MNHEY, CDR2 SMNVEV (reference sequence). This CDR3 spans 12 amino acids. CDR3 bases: TGTGCCACTTCTAGCGGGGGGGGCTCCCGGGTCTTC. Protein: CATSSGGGSRVF.

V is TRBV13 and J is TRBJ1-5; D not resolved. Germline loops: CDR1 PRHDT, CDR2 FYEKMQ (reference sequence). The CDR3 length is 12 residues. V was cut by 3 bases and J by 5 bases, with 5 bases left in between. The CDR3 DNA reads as TGTGCCAGCAGCTTTCGGTATCAGCCCCAGCATTTT. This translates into CASSFRYQPQHF.

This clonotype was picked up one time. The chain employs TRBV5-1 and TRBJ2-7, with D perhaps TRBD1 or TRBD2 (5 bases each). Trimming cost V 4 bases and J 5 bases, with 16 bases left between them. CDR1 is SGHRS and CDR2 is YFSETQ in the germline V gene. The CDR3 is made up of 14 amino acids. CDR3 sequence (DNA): TGCGCCAGCAGCGGGGGACGGCCTTTTGACGAGCAGTACTTC. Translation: CASSGGRPFDEQYF.

The CDR3 is CASSKDLQETQYF. CDR3 in DNA: TGTGCCAGCAGCAAGGACTTACAAGAGACCCAGTACTTC. The V call is TRBV7-9, the J call TRBJ2-5; D is possibly TRBD2 (5 bases). The germline V and J ends were trimmed by 5 bases and 2 bases, with 9 bases remaining between them. Looked up from germline, CDR1 is SEHNR and CDR2 is FQNEAQ (reference sequence). The CDR3 spans 13 residues.

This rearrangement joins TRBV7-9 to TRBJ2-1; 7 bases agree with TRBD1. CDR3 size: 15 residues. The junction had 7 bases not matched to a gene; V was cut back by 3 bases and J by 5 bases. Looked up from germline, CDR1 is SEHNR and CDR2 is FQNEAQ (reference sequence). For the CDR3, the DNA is TGTGCCAGCAGCTTGGGGATGGGACAGCACAATGAGCAGTTCTTC. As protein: CASSLGMGQHNEQFF.

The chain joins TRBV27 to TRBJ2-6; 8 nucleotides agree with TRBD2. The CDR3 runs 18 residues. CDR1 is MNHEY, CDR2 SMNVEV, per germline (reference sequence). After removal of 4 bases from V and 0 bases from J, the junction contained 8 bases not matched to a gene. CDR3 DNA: TGTGCCAGCAGTTCCTTAGCGGGGCGCCACTCTGGGGCCAACGTCCTGACTTTC. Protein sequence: CASSSLAGRHSGANVLTF.

This CDR3 reads CSVRGQGASNYGYTF. The CDR3 DNA follows: TGCAGCGTACGAGGACAGGGGGCGTCCAACTATGGCTACACCTTC. The chain couples TRBV29-1 to TRBJ1-2; 11 bases agree with TRBD1. This CDR3 region has 15 residues. V gave up 6 bases and J gave up 2 bases; unmatched junction bases: 8. Germline CDR1 and CDR2: SQVTM and ANQGSEA.

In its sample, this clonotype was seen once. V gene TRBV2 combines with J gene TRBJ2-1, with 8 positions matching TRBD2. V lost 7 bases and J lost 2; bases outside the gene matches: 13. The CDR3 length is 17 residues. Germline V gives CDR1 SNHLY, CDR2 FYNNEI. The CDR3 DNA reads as TGTGCCAGCACCGAAGAATTTGCGGGGGGTGCCTACAATGAGCAGTTCTTC. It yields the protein CASTEEFAGGAYNEQFF.

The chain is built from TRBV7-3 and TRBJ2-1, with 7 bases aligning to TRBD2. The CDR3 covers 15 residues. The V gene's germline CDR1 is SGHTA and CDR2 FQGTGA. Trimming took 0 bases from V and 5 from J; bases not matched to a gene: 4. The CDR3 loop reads CASSLTASGNNEQFF. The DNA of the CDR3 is TGTGCCAGCAGCTTAACGGCTAGCGGAAACAATGAGCAGTTCTTC.

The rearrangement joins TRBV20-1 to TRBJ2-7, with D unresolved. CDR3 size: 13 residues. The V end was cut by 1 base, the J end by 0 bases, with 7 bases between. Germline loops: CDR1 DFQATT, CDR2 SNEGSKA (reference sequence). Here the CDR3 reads CSARGSSSYEQYF. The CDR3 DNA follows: TGCAGTGCTAGAGGAAGCAGCTCCTACGAGCAGTACTTC.

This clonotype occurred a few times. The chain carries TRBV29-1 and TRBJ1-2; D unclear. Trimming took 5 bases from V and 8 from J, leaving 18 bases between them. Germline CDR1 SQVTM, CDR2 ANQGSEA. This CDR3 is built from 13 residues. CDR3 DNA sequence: TGCAGCGTTTCCCCCCAAGGAAACTGGGGCTACACCTTC. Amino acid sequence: CSVSPQGNWGYTF.

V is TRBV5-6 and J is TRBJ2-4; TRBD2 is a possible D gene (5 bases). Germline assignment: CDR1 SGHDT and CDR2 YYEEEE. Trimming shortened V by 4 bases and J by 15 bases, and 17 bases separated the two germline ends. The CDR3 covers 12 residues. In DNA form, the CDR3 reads TGTGCCAGCAGCCAGATTCGTGGCGAGGGGTACTTC. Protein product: CASSQIRGEGYF.

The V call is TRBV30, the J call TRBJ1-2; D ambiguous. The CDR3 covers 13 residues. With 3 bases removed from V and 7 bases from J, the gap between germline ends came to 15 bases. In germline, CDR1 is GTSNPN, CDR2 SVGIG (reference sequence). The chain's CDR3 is CAWSAVTPTGYTF. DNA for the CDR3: TGTGCCTGGAGCGCGGTAACCCCTACTGGCTACACCTTC.

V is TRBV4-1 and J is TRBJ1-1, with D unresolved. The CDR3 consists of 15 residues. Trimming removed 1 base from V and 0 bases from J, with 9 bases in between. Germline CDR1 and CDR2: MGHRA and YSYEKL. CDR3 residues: CASSQGVSMNTEAFF. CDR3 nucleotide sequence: TGCGCCAGCAGCCAAGGGGTATCAATGAACACTGAAGCTTTCTTT.

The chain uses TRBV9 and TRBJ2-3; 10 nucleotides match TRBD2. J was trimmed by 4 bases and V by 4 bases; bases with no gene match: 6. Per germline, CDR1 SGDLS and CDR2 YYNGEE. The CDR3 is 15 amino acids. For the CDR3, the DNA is TGTGCCAGCAGCACCAGCGGGGGGGCGGCAGATACGCAGTATTTT. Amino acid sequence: CASSTSGGAADTQYF.

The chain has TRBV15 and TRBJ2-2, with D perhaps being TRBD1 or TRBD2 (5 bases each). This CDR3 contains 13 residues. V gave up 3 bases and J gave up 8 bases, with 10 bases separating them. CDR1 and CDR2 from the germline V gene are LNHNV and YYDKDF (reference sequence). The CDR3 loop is CATSSAGRGELFF. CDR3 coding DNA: TGTGCCACCAGCAGCGCAGGGAGAGGGGAGCTGTTTTTT. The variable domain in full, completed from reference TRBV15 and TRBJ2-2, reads DAMVIQNPRYQVTQFGKPVTLSCSQTLNHNVMYWYQQKSSQAPKLLFHYYDKDFNNEADTPDNFQSRRPNTSFCFLDIRSPGLGDTAMYLCATSSAGRGELFFGEGSRLTVL.

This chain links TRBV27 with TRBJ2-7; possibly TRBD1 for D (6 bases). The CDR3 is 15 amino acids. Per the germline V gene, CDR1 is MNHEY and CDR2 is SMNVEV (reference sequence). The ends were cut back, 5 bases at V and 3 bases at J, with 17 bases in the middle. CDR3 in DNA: TGTGCCAGCAGTCCCAGGGTTCAGGGGAGCTACGAGCAGTACTTC. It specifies CASSPRVQGSYEQYF.

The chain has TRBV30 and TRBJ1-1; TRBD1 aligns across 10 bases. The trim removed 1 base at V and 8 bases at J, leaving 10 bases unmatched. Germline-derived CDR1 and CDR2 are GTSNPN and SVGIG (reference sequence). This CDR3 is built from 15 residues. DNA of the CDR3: TGTGCCTGGAGTGCGGGGACAGGGGTTGCTGTGGAAGCTTTCTTT. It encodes CAWSAGTGVAVEAFF.

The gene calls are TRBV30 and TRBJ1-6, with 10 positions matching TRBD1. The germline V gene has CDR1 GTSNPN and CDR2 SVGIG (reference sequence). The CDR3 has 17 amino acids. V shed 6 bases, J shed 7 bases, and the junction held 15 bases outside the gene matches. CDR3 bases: TGTGCCTGCATCCCGGGACAGGGGCGTATTTGGAATTCACCCCTCCACTTT. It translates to CACIPGQGRIWNSPLHF. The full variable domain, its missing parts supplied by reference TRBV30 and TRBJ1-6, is SQTIHQWPATLVQPVGSPLSLECTVEGTSNPNLYWYRQAAGRGLQLLFYSVGIGQISSEVPQNLSASRPQDRQFILSSKKLLLSDSGFYLCACIPGQGRIWNSPLHFGNGTRLTVT.

This CDR3 is CASDRGLNTGELFF. The CDR3 nucleotides are TGTGCCAGCGACCGGGGCCTGAACACCGGGGAGCTGTTTTTT. The V and J genes are TRBV19 and TRBJ2-2; tentatively, D is TRBD1 or TRBD2 (5 bases each). This CDR3 contains 14 residues. The V gene's germline CDR1 is LNHDA and CDR2 SQIVND (reference sequence). With 9 bases removed from V and 1 base from J, the gap between germline ends came to 12 bases.

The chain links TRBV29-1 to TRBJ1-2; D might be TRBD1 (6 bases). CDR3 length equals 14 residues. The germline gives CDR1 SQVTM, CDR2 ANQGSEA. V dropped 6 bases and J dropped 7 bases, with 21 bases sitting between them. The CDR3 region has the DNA TGCAGCGTCCTTGTAGACGACACAGGGTTTGGCTACACCTTC. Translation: CSVLVDDTGFGYTF.

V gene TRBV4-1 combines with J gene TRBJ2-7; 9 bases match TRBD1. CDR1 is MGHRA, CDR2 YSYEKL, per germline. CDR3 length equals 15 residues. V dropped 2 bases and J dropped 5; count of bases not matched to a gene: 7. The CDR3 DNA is TGCGCCAGCAGCCAAAGGGACAGGGAGGACCACGAGCAGTACTTC. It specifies CASSQRDREDHEQYF.

CDR3 bases: TGTGCCAGTAGTATTGGAGGGGCACCCCTCCACTTT. Its translation: CASSIGGAPLHF. The chain carries TRBV19 and TRBJ1-6, with D possibly matching TRBD1 (5 bases). This CDR3 is 12 amino acids long. Trimming took off 3 bases at V and 11 bases at J, with 8 bases between the two ends. The germline gives CDR1 LNHDA, CDR2 SQIVND (reference sequence).

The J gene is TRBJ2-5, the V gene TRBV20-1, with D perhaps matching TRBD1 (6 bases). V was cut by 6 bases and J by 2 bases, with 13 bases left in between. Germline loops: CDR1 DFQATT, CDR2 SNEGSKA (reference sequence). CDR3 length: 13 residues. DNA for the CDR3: TGCAGTGCGAGCGGACAGAATCAAGAGACCCAGTACTTC. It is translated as CSASGQNQETQYF.

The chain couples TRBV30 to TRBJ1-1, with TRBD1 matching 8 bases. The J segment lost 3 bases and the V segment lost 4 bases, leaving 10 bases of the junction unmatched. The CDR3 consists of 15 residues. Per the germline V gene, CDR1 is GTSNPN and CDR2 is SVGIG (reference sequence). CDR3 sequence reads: CAWTTGQGADTEAFF. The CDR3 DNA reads TGTGCCTGGACAACTGGGCAGGGGGCGGACACTGAAGCTTTCTTT.

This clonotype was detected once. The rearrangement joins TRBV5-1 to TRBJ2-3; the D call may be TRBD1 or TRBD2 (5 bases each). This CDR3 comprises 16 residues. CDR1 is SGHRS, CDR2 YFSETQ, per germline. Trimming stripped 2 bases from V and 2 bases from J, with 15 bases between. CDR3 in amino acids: CASSLTGTRVTDTQYF. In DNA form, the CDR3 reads TGCGCCAGCAGCTTAACCGGGACCCGAGTCACAGATACGCAGTATTTT.

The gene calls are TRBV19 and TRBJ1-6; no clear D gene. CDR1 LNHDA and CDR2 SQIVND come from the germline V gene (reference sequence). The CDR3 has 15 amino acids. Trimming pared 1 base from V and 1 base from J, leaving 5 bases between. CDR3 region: CASSIVGSYNSPLHF. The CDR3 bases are TGTGCCAGTAGTATAGTCGGTTCCTATAATTCACCCCTCCACTTT.

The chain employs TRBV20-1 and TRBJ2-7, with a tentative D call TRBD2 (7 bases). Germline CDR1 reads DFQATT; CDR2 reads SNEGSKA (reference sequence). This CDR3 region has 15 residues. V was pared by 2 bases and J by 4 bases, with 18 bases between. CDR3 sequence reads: CSARNQGGGEYEQYF. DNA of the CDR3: TGCAGTGCTAGAAACCAAGGGGGAGGGGAGTACGAGCAGTACTTC.

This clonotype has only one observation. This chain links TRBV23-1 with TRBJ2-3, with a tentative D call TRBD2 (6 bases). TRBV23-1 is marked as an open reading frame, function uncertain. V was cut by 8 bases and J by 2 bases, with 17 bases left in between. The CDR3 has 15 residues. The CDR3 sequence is CASGLPSVYTDTQYF. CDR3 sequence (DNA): TGCGCCAGCGGACTCCCTAGCGTCTACACAGATACGCAGTATTTT.

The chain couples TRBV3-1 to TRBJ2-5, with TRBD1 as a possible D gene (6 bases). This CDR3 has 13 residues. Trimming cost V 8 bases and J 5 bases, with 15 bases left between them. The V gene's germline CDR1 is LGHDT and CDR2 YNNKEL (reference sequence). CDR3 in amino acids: CASRLDSGETQYF. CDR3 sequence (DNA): TGTGCCAGCCGGCTGGACAGTGGGGAGACCCAGTACTTC.